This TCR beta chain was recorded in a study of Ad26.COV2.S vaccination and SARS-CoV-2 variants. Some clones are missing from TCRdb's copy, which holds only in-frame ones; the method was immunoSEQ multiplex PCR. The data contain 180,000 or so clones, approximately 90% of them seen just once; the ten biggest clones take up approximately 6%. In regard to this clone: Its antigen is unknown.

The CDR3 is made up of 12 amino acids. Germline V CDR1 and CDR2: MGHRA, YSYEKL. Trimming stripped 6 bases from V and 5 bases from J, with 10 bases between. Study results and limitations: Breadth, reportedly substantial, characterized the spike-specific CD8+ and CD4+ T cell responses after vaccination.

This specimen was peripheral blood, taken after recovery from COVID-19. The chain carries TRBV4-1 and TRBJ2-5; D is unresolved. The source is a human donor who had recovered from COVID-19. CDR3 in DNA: TGCGCCAGCAGTTATCTGGGCGAGACCCAGTACTTC. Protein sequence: CASSYLGETQYF.